This T cell receptor (beta chain) was profiled in a study of identifying expanded T cells in peripheral blood. TCRdb's table, derived via immunoSEQ multiplex PCR, lists solely in-frame clones and lacks some. This table has approximately 100,000 clones, approximately 90% appearing once. The germline gives CDR1 MNHEY, CDR2 SMNVEV (reference sequence). Between the trimmed V and J ends, which lost 1 base and 7 bases, there was a span of 20 bases. CDR3 size: 16 residues. Sequences were obtained from blood. The clonotype comes from a person aged 18 to 70 in good health. The chain employs TRBV27 and TRBJ2-7; possible D gene TRBD2, 7 bases. The CDR3 DNA sequence: TGTGCCAGCAGTTTATTTGCGAGGGCAGGGGAGGGTGAGCAGTACTTC. Its translation: CASSLFARAGEGEQYF.